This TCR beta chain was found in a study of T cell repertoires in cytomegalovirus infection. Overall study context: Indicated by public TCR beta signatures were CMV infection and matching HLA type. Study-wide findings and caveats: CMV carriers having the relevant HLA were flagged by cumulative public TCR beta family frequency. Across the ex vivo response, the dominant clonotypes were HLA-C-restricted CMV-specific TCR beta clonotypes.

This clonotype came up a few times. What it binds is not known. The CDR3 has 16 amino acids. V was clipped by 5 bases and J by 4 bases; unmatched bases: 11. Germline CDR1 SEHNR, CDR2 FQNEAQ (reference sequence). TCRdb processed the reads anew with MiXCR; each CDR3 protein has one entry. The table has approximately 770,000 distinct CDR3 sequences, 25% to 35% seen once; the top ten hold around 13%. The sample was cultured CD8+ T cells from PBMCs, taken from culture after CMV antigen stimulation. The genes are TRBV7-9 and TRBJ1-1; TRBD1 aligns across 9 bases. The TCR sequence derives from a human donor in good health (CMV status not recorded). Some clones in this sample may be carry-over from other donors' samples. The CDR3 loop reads CASSMRQGEKGTEAFF. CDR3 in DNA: TGTGCCAGCAGCATGCGACAGGGGGAAAAGGGCACTGAAGCTTTCTTT. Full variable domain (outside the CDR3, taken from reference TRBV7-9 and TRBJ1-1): DTGVSQNPRHKITKRGQNVTFRCDPISEHNRLYWYRQTLGQGPEFLTYFQNEAQLEKSRLLSDRFSAERPKGSFSTLEIQRTEQGDSAMYLCASSMRQGEKGTEAFFGQGTRLTVV.